Ten or more counts support the clone carrying this TCR beta chain. This sample stems from a study of Graves' ophthalmopathy and Graves' hyperthyroidism. About the research overall: Peripheral blood was gathered at first diagnosis, ahead of any treatment whatsoever.

With 4 bases removed from V and 1 base from J, the gap between germline ends came to 8 bases. The CDR3 length is 15 residues. RNA transcripts provided the template for amplifying TCR beta CDR3 regions. An initial RT-PCR round employing HTBI primers preceded a second-round multiplex PCR. In TCRdb, the multiplex PCR reads were re-called with MiXCR into one record per CDR3 protein. The repertoire holds 350,000 to 400,000 distinct CDR3 sequences, with about 16% as singletons. Sequencing used peripheral blood. The TCR sequence derives from a woman under 30 with Graves' ophthalmopathy. The chain recombines TRBV12-3 or TRBV12-4 with TRBJ1-6, with D hard to call. CDR3 sequence (DNA): TGTGCCAGCAGTTCGTCGGGGTCCTATAATTCACCCCTCCACTTT. Protein product: CASSSSGSYNSPLHF.